This T cell receptor beta chain was obtained from a study of blood T cell repertoires in COVID-19. Overall study context: Acute and convalescent COVID-19 specimens originated in the United States, Italy and Spain. T cells, B-cell-depleted T cells, or PBMCs provided the cDNA or gDNA that served as material.

As originally analysed: Reference gene primer amplification gave estimated nucleated cell counts. Measured with immunoSEQ multiplex PCR; TCRdb has only the in-frame clones, and not every one. V and J calls plus clone size are reproduced from that table; the DNA served to infer D and trimming. The sample has 310,000 or so clones; about 82% are singletons. Germline CDR1 is MNHEY and CDR2 is SVGEGT. This CDR3 has 16 residues. The junction had 8 bases not matched to a gene; V was cut back by 4 bases and J by 1 base. The rearrangement uses TRBV6-2 or TRBV6-3 and TRBJ2-3; 7 nucleotides align to TRBD1. The receptor was derived from a woman aged 45-65 years with acute or convalescent COVID-19. The sample comprised peripheral blood. As DNA, the CDR3 is TGTGCCAGCAGTTCCATAGGGGGCGCGGGCACAGATACGCAGTATTTT. This translates into CASSSIGGAGTDTQYF.